This is a list of T cell receptor beta chains from one sample in a study of blood T cells in healthy people across ages. A single record per CDR3 protein comes from TCRdb applying MiXCR to the 5' RACE reads. The sample includes hundreds of thousands of distinct CDR3 sequences, 53% of them seen just once. Source material: blood. These receptors came from a man at least 80 years old in good health. The CDR3 runs from the conserved cysteine through the conserved F or W. Fields, in order: J gene, CDR3 length, clone size, D gene, V gene, CDR3 DNA, CDR3 protein. A D gene is named only where the DNA matches it firmly. Clone size, where shown, is once, few, many, or a class for clones that have expanded.

TRBJ2-1	10	NA	NA	TRBV20-1	TGCAGTGCGCAATCACATGAGCAGTTCTTC	CSAQSHEQFF
TRBJ2-5	14	once	NA	TRBV5-1	TGCGCCAGCAGGGGTGGAGGCCCGGGAGAGACCCAGTACTTC	CASRGGGPGETQYF
TRBJ2-7	15	NA	NA	TRBV9	TGTGCCAGCAGCCTACGATCGTCACCAGACTACGAGCAGTACTTC	CASSLRSSPDYEQYF
TRBJ2-1	14	NA	TRBD2	TRBV20-1	TGCAGTGCTCCTGCGGGACTACCATACAATGAGCAGTTCTTC	CSAPAGLPYNEQFF
TRBJ2-7	11	few	NA	TRBV6-5	TGTGCCAGCGGGGGAGCCTACGAGCAGTACTTC	CASGGAYEQYF
TRBJ2-5	16	NA	TRBD2	TRBV5-1	TGCGCCAGCAGCTTGGGGACTAGCGGGAGTCATGAGACCCAGTACTTC	CASSLGTSGSHETQYF
TRBJ2-3	15	few	NA	TRBV5-1	TGCGCCAGCAGCTTGCACACGACAAGCACAGATACGCAGTATTTT	CASSLHTTSTDTQYF
TRBJ2-1	17	few	TRBD2	TRBV4-2	TGTGCCAGCAGCCAAGGTGAAGGACTAGCGGGTTACAATGAGCAGTTCTTC	CASSQGEGLAGYNEQFF
TRBJ1-5	14	NA	NA	TRBV13	TGTGCCAGCAGCTTACGGCAGGGCGATCAGCCCCAGCATTTT	CASSLRQGDQPQHF
TRBJ2-3	16	few	TRBD1	TRBV4-2	TGTGCCAGCAGCCAAGGGGGGACAGGCTTCTCAGATACGCAGTATTTT	CASSQGGTGFSDTQYF
TRBJ2-5	14	few	NA	TRBV9	TGTGCCAGCAGCCGAAGGGGGATTGGGGAGACCCAGTACTTC	CASSRRGIGETQYF
TRBJ2-5	14	many	NA	TRBV5-1	TGCGCCAGCAGCTTGGGACAGGGAGGAGAGACCCAGTACTTC	CASSLGQGGETQYF
TRBJ2-5	15	NA	NA	TRBV29-1	TGCAGCGTTGGGCCCCGTCCGGGCGATCGGGAGACCCAGTACTTC	CSVGPRPGDRETQYF
TRBJ1-4	13	NA	NA	TRBV9	TGTGCCAGCAGCGACGGGGTGGACGAAAAACTGTTTTTT	CASSDGVDEKLFF
TRBJ2-7	13	NA	NA	TRBV29-1	TGCAGCGTTACGAGTGCAACGACGCGGGAGCAGTACTTC	CSVTSATTREQYF
TRBJ2-3	16	NA	TRBD2	TRBV7-2	TGTGCCAGCAGCCTAACGGGGACTAGGGGTTCGGATACGCAGTATTTT	CASSLTGTRGSDTQYF
TRBJ2-6	16	few	NA	TRBV28	TGTGCCAGCAGTTCAGCGGCAAGCTCTGGGGCCAACGTCCTGACTTTC	CASSSAASSGANVLTF
TRBJ2-1	11	NA	NA	TRBV2	TGTGCCAGCAGTGCCTGGGGAGAGCAGTTCTTC	CASSAWGEQFF
TRBJ2-1	14	few	NA	TRBV18	TGTGCCAGCTCACCACAAATCGGAGACAATGAGCAGTTCTTC	CASSPQIGDNEQFF
TRBJ1-6	18	NA	NA	TRBV29-1	TGCAGCGTTGAGGGGTTAGGGCAGGGAAGTTCCTATAATTCACCCCTCCACTTT	CSVEGLGQGSSYNSPLHF
TRBJ1-5	15	few	NA	TRBV2	TGTGCCAGCAGTGACGGCGGGTCGAGGTATCAGCCCCAGCATTTT	CASSDGGSRYQPQHF
TRBJ1-2	15	NA	NA	TRBV5-1	TGCGCCAGCAGCTTGGCCGGGGACGGAAACTATGGCTACACCTTC	CASSLAGDGNYGYTF
TRBJ2-3	16	NA	TRBD2	TRBV5-1	TGCGCCAGCAGCTCCCCGAGCGGGAGATTAACAGATACGCAGTATTTT	CASSSPSGRLTDTQYF
TRBJ1-1	15	NA	TRBD1	TRBV3-1	TGTGCCAGCAGCCAAGAGGCAGGGGGGTACACTGAAGCTTTCTTT	CASSQEAGGYTEAFF
TRBJ2-7	16	NA	TRBD2	TRBV27	TGTGCCAGCAGTTTATTTCCGGGACTAGCGGGCGACGAGCAGTACTTC	CASSLFPGLAGDEQYF
TRBJ2-7	13	NA	NA	TRBV30	TGTGCCTGGAGTGTATCCCCAGACCACGAGCAGTACTTC	CAWSVSPDHEQYF
TRBJ2-1	14	NA	TRBD1	TRBV29-1	TGCAGCGTCCCCGGGACAGGGGGATACAATGAGCAGTTCTTC	CSVPGTGGYNEQFF
TRBJ2-7	18	NA	TRBD2	TRBV13	TGTGCCAGCAGCTTAGGGCGGTCGGCTAGCGGGGCCTCCTACGAGCAGTACTTC	CASSLGRSASGASYEQYF
TRBJ2-7	15	NA	TRBD1	TRBV4-1	TGCGCCAGCAGCCAAGAGTACAGGGGGCGCTACGAGCAGTACTTC	CASSQEYRGRYEQYF
TRBJ2-3	16	NA	TRBD2	TRBV3-1	TGTGCCAGCAGCCAAGAGGCTAGCGGACTCACAGATACGCAGTATTTT	CASSQEASGLTDTQYF
TRBJ2-1	13	NA	NA	TRBV11-2	TGTGCCACCCGACCGGGCGGGTGTTATGAGCAGTTCTTC	CATRPGGCYEQFF
TRBJ1-2	16	many	TRBD1	TRBV28	TGTGCCAGCAAACCGGGACAGGGGCCGTCTAACTATGGCTACACCTTC	CASKPGQGPSNYGYTF
TRBJ2-4	13	NA	NA	TRBV29-1	TGCAGCGTTGAAAGGGGGTCAAAAAACATTCAGTACTTC	CSVERGSKNIQYF
TRBJ1-2	13	NA	TRBD1	TRBV10-3	TGTGCCATCAGTGAGGACAGGGACGGAGGCTACACCTTC	CAISEDRDGGYTF
TRBJ2-1	13	NA	NA	TRBV7-9	TGTGCCAGCAGCTCCGGGGTCTCCTACGAGCAGTTCTTC	CASSSGVSYEQFF